A single sample gave rise to the 19 T cell receptor beta chains below, sequenced in a study of response to subunit inactivated influenza vaccine. TCRdb called the RT-PCR reads again in MiXCR, with one record for every CDR3 protein. The data hold 650,000 to 850,000 distinct CDR3 sequences, with more than 11% observed a single time. Specimen: PBMCs from blood, collected about 14 days before vaccination. Receptors originate from a man aged 50 or older who received an inactivated influenza vaccine.

A few counts support this clonotype. The chain joins TRBV9 to TRBJ1-1; no clear D. CDR3 length equals 14 residues. Germline V gene data show CDR1 as SGDLS and CDR2 as YYNGEE. V was pared by 4 bases and J by 7 bases, with 17 bases between. For the CDR3, the DNA is TGTGCCAGCAGCCCCCGGGAAGCCAAGATTGAAGCTTTCTTT. Its translation is CASSPREAKIEAFF.

The V and J genes are TRBV4-3 and TRBJ2-3, with TRBD2 matching over 8 bases. The V gene's germline CDR1 is LGHNA and CDR2 YSLEER. The CDR3 is 16 amino acids. V trimming: 4 bases; J trimming: 2 bases; junction bases outside the gene matches: 8. The CDR3 loop is CASSPRDGRDTDTQYF. The DNA for the CDR3 is TGCGCCAGCAGCCCCCGGGACGGGAGGGACACAGATACGCAGTATTTT.

The chain joins TRBV4-2 to TRBJ2-5, with TRBD2 identical over 12 bases. Germline V lookup: CDR1 LGHNA, CDR2 YNFKEQ. After removal of 6 bases from V and 5 bases from J, the junction contained 10 bases not matched to a gene. The CDR3 covers 16 residues. The CDR3 region has the DNA TGTGCCAGCAGTCGGACTAGCGGGAAGACACTGGAGACCCAGTACTTC. Residues: CASSRTSGKTLETQYF.

The chain links TRBV4-1 to TRBJ2-3; D unclear. CDR1 and CDR2 from the germline V gene are MGHRA and YSYEKL. CDR3 length: 12 residues. Trimming pared 4 bases from V and 5 bases from J, leaving 7 bases between. The CDR3 loop reads CASSLPQDTQYF. The CDR3 coding sequence is TGCGCCAGCAGCCTCCCCCAAGATACGCAGTATTTT.

The chain recombines TRBV5-1 with TRBJ2-1; 8 nucleotides match TRBD1. The CDR3 has 15 residues. Germline assignment: CDR1 SGHRS and CDR2 YFSETQ. V gave up 0 bases and J gave up 8 bases; unmatched junction bases: 7. For the CDR3, the DNA is TGCGCCAGCAGCTTGGTTGGACAGGGCATGGATGAGCAGTTCTTC. The encoded protein is CASSLVGQGMDEQFF.

This clonotype was counted between two and nine times. The chain links TRBV10-2 to TRBJ2-1, with 9 bases identical to TRBD1. J lost 6 bases, V lost 1 base, and 4 bases had no gene match. This CDR3 is 15 amino acids long. Germline CDR1 WSHSY, CDR2 SAAADI. DNA for the CDR3: TGCGCCAGCAGTGAGTGGGACAGGGTATTCAATGAGCAGTTCTTC. Its translation is CASSEWDRVFNEQFF.

The genes are TRBV24-1 and TRBJ2-7, with TRBD2 matching 8 bases. Looked up from germline, CDR1 is KGHDR and CDR2 is SFDVKD. The CDR3 consists of 13 residues. Trimming removed 4 bases from V and 3 bases from J; junction bases left unmatched: 1. The CDR3 DNA follows: TGTGCCACCAGTGAGGCGGGAGGCTACGAGCAGTACTTC. It encodes CATSEAGGYEQYF.

There are many counts of this clonotype. The chain has TRBV5-1 and TRBJ1-1, with TRBD1 identical over 7 bases. The CDR3 length is 14 residues. V was clipped by 0 bases and J by 6 bases; unmatched bases: 5. CDR1 and CDR2 (germline): SGHRS, YFSETQ. CDR3 in amino acids: CASSLDRGGSEAFF. The DNA for the CDR3 is TGCGCCAGCAGCTTGGACAGGGGTGGTTCTGAAGCTTTCTTT.

This clonotype has more than one count but fewer than ten. V and J are TRBV19 and TRBJ1-2, with a weak D call TRBD1 (5 bases). V was trimmed by 5 bases and J by 3 bases, leaving 10 bases between them. The V gene's germline CDR1 is LNHDA and CDR2 SQIVND (reference sequence). The CDR3 covers 13 residues. The CDR3 nucleotides read TGTGCCAGTAGTTTCAGGGAGGACTATGGCTACACCTTC. As protein: CASSFREDYGYTF.

Only a few counts were recorded for this clonotype. The V and J genes are TRBV4-3 and TRBJ1-6; TRBD1 might be the D (6 bases). Germline loops: CDR1 LGHNA, CDR2 YSLEER. Trimming left V 3 bases short and J 10 bases short, with 16 bases between. This CDR3 spans 15 amino acids. CDR3 coding DNA: TGCGCCAGCAGCCAGGAACAGGGCAGATTATCACCCCTCCACTTT. Protein: CASSQEQGRLSPLHF.

In this sample, this clonotype turned up a few times. The chain links TRBV7-2 to TRBJ2-2; 11 nucleotides align to TRBD2. This CDR3 comprises 17 residues. V lost 2 bases to trimming and J lost 5 bases; unmatched junction nucleotides: 7. Germline CDR1 reads SGHTA; CDR2 reads FQGNSA. In DNA form, the CDR3 reads TGTGCCAGCAGCTTATCGCTAGCGGGAGGAAGGACCGGGGAGCTGTTTTTT. This gives the protein CASSLSLAGGRTGELFF. Complete variable domain (other parts from reference TRBV7-2 and TRBJ2-2): GAGVSQSPSNKVTEKGKDVELRCDPISGHTALYWYRQSLGQGLEFLIYFQGNSAPDKSGLPSDRFSAERTGGSVSTLTIQRTQQEDSAVYLCASSLSLAGGRTGELFFGEGSRLTVL.

This clonotype has more than one count but fewer than ten. The chain has TRBV4-3 and TRBJ2-1; 9 positions agree with TRBD2. V was clipped by 5 bases and J by 10 bases; unmatched bases: 6. The length of the CDR3 is 13 residues. Germline loops: CDR1 LGHNA, CDR2 YSLEER. DNA for the CDR3: TGCGCCAGCAGCAACAGACTAGCGGAGGAGCAGTTCTTC. This gives the protein CASSNRLAEEQFF.

The CDR3 sequence: CSVEMAGSQWETQYF. Written as DNA, the CDR3 is TGCAGCGTTGAGATGGCGGGGAGTCAGTGGGAGACCCAGTACTTC. This chain links TRBV29-1 with TRBJ2-5; D is perhaps TRBD2 (6 bases). Trimming removed 3 bases at V and 5 bases at J, with 19 bases between. Germline assignment: CDR1 SQVTM and CDR2 ANQGSEA. This CDR3 is built from 15 residues. Together with reference TRBV29-1 and TRBJ2-5, the CDR3 gives the full variable domain: SAVISQKPSRDICQRGTSLTIQCQVDSQVTMMFWYRQQPGQSLTLIATANQGSEATYESGFVIDKFPISRPNLTFSTLTVSNMSPEDSSIYLCSVEMAGSQWETQYFGPGTRLLVL.

This clonotype was counted only a few times. The chain combines TRBV10-2 with TRBJ2-2; 11 nucleotides align to TRBD2. The CDR3 sequence is 16 residues long. Germline assignment: CDR1 WSHSY and CDR2 SAAADI. V gave up 5 bases and J gave up 6 bases; unmatched junction bases: 8. Written as DNA, the CDR3 is TGCGCCAGCAGTCAACTAGCGGGAGTTTTTGCCGGGGAGCTGTTTTTT. This gives the protein CASSQLAGVFAGELFF.

The sample holds a few counts of this clonotype. V usage is TRBV18 and J usage is TRBJ2-1; 9 positions match TRBD1. This CDR3 region has 19 residues. The V gene's germline CDR1 is KGHSH and CDR2 LQKENI. J was trimmed by 0 bases and V by 2 bases; bases with no gene match: 11. DNA for the CDR3: TGTGCCAGCTCACCAGTGGGACAGGGTCGATGGAGCTCCTACAATGAGCAGTTCTTC. As protein: CASSPVGQGRWSSYNEQFF.

This clonotype was recorded at least ten times. This chain connects TRBV29-1 to TRBJ2-3, with D unresolved. V gave up 3 bases and J gave up 2 bases, with 12 bases separating them. Germline CDR1 and CDR2: SQVTM and ANQGSEA. The CDR3 runs 14 residues. CDR3 amino acids: CSVEGSQPTDTQYF. The DNA of the CDR3 is TGCAGCGTTGAGGGCAGTCAGCCCACAGATACGCAGTATTTT.

The V call is TRBV9, the J call TRBJ2-3, with unresolved D. Germline CDR1 is SGDLS and CDR2 is YYNGEE. The CDR3 totals 14 residues. Trimming stripped 0 bases from V and 6 bases from J, with 11 bases between. CDR3: CASSVGGSVDTQYF. The CDR3 bases are TGTGCCAGCAGCGTAGGCGGTTCAGTCGATACGCAGTATTTT.

This clonotype was seen a few times. The rearrangement links TRBV10-3 to TRBJ2-7; a weak D match, TRBD2 (5 bases). Trimming pared 8 bases from V and 1 base from J, leaving 9 bases between. Germline values: CDR1 ENHRY, CDR2 SYGVKD. The CDR3 contains 12 residues. DNA for the CDR3: TGTGCCATCGCCGGGGAGTCCTACGAGCAGTACTTC. Amino acid sequence: CAIAGESYEQYF.

The V call is TRBV5-1, the J call TRBJ2-7; 9 nucleotides line up with TRBD1. The CDR3 sequence is 14 residues long. Germline assignment: CDR1 SGHRS and CDR2 YFSETQ. Trimming cost V 3 bases and J 5 bases; bases outside gene matches: 6. CDR3 sequence (DNA): TGCGCCAGCAGCTCAGGACAGGGGTCCCACGAGCAGTACTTC. It yields the protein CASSSGQGSHEQYF.